Shown below are 15 T cell receptor beta chains from a single sample sequenced in a study of beta chain features in type 1 diabetes. cDNA synthesis used the whole RNA isolate, giving expressed TCRB sequences. Produced via immunoSEQ multiplex PCR; TCRdb's table is partial and in-frame only. The sample yields under 500,000 clones, over 25% seen once. What was sequenced was naive CD4+ T cells from blood. These receptor sequences come from a man aged 18 to 30 in good health.

The V call is TRBV5-5, the J call TRBJ2-1; 8 bases agree with TRBD2. Germline values: CDR1 SGHKS, CDR2 YYEKEE (reference sequence). With 4 bases clipped from V and 9 bases from J, the junction kept 12 bases outside the gene matches. The CDR3 has 15 amino acids. Here the CDR3 reads CASSATSAAGGEQFF. The CDR3 nucleotides are TGTGCCAGCAGCGCCACTAGCGCGGCGGGAGGTGAGCAGTTCTTC.

The chain joins TRBV5-1 to TRBJ2-7; 10 nucleotides line up with TRBD2. The CDR3 contains 14 residues. Germline assignment: CDR1 SGHRS and CDR2 YFSETQ. The V gene end was trimmed by 5 bases and the J gene end by 6 bases; junction bases not matched to a gene: 8. The DNA for the CDR3 is TGCGCCAGCAGATTATCTAGCGGGAGTCCCGAGCAGTACTTC. It specifies CASRLSSGSPEQYF.

In this sample, this clone turned up a few times. V is TRBV7-2 and J is TRBJ2-7; possibly TRBD2 for D (6 bases). Deletions cut 0 bases from V and 4 bases from J, with 13 bases between. Per the germline V gene, CDR1 is SGHTA and CDR2 is FQGNSA. The length of the CDR3 is 15 residues. The CDR3 DNA reads TGTGCCAGCAGCTTAGCAGGTAGCGGATTATACGAGCAGTACTTC. Translation gives CASSLAGSGLYEQYF.

The rearrangement joins TRBV7-2 to TRBJ1-4, with unresolved D. The CDR3 has 14 amino acids. CDR1 SGHTA and CDR2 FQGNSA come from the germline V gene. V shed 5 bases and J shed 4 bases, with 11 bases lying between them. The CDR3 nucleotides are TGTGCCAGCAGCGGAGGGAGCGGTAATGAAAAACTGTTTTTT. Translation: CASSGGSGNEKLFF.

This chain links TRBV12-5 with TRBJ2-3, with TRBD1 identical over 7 bases. Trimming at V came to 7 bases and at J to 3 bases, leaving 1 base not matched to a gene. Germline CDR1 LGHNT, CDR2 FRNRAP. This CDR3 spans 12 amino acids. CDR3 nucleotides: TGTGCTAGTGCGACAGGGACAGATACGCAGTATTTT. Protein sequence: CASATGTDTQYF.

The V call is TRBV25-1, the J call TRBJ2-3, with 11 bases lining up with TRBD2. The trim removed 6 bases at V and 2 bases at J, leaving 4 bases unmatched. This CDR3 is built from 15 residues. CDR1 is MGHDK and CDR2 is SYGVNS in the germline V gene. CDR3 nucleotides: TGTGCCAGCAGGCCGACTAGCGGGATCACAGATACGCAGTATTTT. Protein product: CASRPTSGITDTQYF.

The chain couples TRBV9 to TRBJ2-7; 10 bases fit TRBD2. The CDR3 consists of 14 residues. In germline, CDR1 is SGDLS, CDR2 YYNGEE. V was clipped by 0 bases and J by 4 bases; unmatched bases: 1. CDR3 nucleotides: TGTGCCAGCAGCGTAGTAGCGGGAGGATACGAGCAGTACTTC. Protein product: CASSVVAGGYEQYF. The complete variable domain, with remaining parts taken from reference TRBV9 and TRBJ2-7, reads DSGVTQTPKHLITATGQRVTLRCSPRSGDLSVYWYQQSLDQGLQFLIQYYNGEERAKGNILERFSAQQFPDLHSELNLSSLELGDSALYFCASSVVAGGYEQYFGPGTRLTVT.

The rearrangement joins TRBV28 to TRBJ2-7; possible D gene TRBD2, 5 bases. V was clipped by 2 bases and J by 3 bases, with 8 bases between them. The CDR3 has 13 residues. Germline V gives CDR1 MDHEN, CDR2 SYDVKM. The CDR3 sequence is CASSLGSVYEQYF. The DNA of the CDR3 is TGTGCCAGCAGTTTAGGGAGCGTCTACGAGCAGTACTTC.

V and J are TRBV11-2 and TRBJ2-2; 9 nucleotides line up with TRBD1. This CDR3 spans 15 amino acids. Trimming cost V 6 bases and J 3 bases; bases outside gene matches: 5. CDR1 and CDR2 (germline): SGHAT, FQNNGV. This CDR3 is CASSGQGYDTGELFF. The CDR3 coding sequence is TGTGCCAGCAGTGGACAGGGGTATGACACCGGGGAGCTGTTTTTT.

This sequence joins TRBV15 and TRBJ1-5; tentative D call: TRBD1 (6 bases). CDR3 size: 13 residues. V lost 3 bases to trimming and J lost 6 bases, with 9 bases between them. CDR1 LNHNV and CDR2 YYDKDF come from the germline V gene (reference sequence). In DNA form, the CDR3 reads TGTGCCACCAGCAGGGAACAGGGTCAGCCCCAGCATTTT. It specifies CATSREQGQPQHF.

This clone was seen only a few times. This chain joins TRBV5-4 and TRBJ2-5; 10 bases align to TRBD1. V shed 0 bases, J shed 4 bases, and the junction held 0 bases outside the gene matches. Per the germline V gene, CDR1 is SGHNT and CDR2 is YYREEE (reference sequence). The CDR3 has 14 amino acids. CDR3 amino acids: CASSLGQGAETQYF. The CDR3 DNA sequence: TGTGCCAGCAGCTTGGGACAGGGGGCAGAGACCCAGTACTTC.

The chain couples TRBV7-3 to TRBJ2-1; 9 nucleotides line up with TRBD2. The germline V gene encodes CDR1 SGHTA and CDR2 FQGTGA. The CDR3 contains 15 residues. J was trimmed by 1 base and V by 3 bases; bases with no gene match: 1. In nucleotides, the CDR3 is TGTGCCAGCAGCTTGCTAGCGGGGTCCTACAATGAGCAGTTCTTC. It translates to CASSLLAGSYNEQFF.

The chain couples TRBV9 to TRBJ2-1; TRBD2 aligns across 8 bases. V lost 7 bases, J lost 1 base, and 4 bases stayed unmatched. The CDR3 contains 14 residues. Germline CDR1 SGDLS, CDR2 YYNGEE. CDR3 in amino acids: CASGSSGSYNEQFF. DNA for the CDR3: TGTGCCAGCGGGTCTAGCGGGTCCTACAATGAGCAGTTCTTC.

V is TRBV19 and J is TRBJ1-2; D not certain. The CDR3 length is 12 residues. The V end was cut by 7 bases, the J end by 8 bases, with 14 bases between. Germline CDR1 LNHDA, CDR2 SQIVND (reference sequence). The CDR3 loop is CASTSTTRGYTF. CDR3 bases: TGTGCCAGTACCTCGACTACGCGGGGCTACACCTTC.

The gene calls are TRBV4-2 and TRBJ2-3, with no clear D. The CDR3 contains 14 residues. V was pared by 1 base and J by 6 bases, with 11 bases between. CDR1 and CDR2 (germline): LGHNA, YNFKEQ. CDR3 in DNA: TGTGCCAGCAGCCAAGTAGAGCGAACGGATACGCAGTATTTT. Its translation: CASSQVERTDTQYF.